A selection of T cell receptor beta chains follows, all from one sample in a study of T cell changes during pregnancy in multiple sclerosis. Here immunoSEQ multiplex PCR was the method, and the copy in TCRdb shows in-frame clones only, minus some. The sample lists 35,000 to 40,000 clones; around nine tenths were seen once. Sequenced material: CD4+ T cells from peripheral blood mononuclear cells, taken after pregnancy. The source of these receptors is a female donor in good health, enrolled as a control in a pregnancy study. CDR3s include the opening cysteine and the closing phenylalanine or tryptophan. The order of the fields is V gene, CDR3 length, J gene, clone size, D gene, CDR3 protein, CDR3 DNA. The D gene is left open where the match is weak. For some rows the clone size is stated as once, few or many, or as a class when expanded; others skip it.

TRBV30	16	TRBJ2-5	-	TRBD2	CAWTTGLAGGWETQYF	TGTGCCTGGACGACCGGACTAGCGGGAGGTTGGGAGACCCAGTACTTC
TRBV25-1	17	TRBJ1-1	once	TRBD1	CASSDLGQGIGNTEAFF	TGTGCCAGCAGTGACCTAGGACAGGGGATAGGGAACACTGAAGCTTTCTTT
TRBV7-2	15	TRBJ1-4	-	-	CASSPDGWGREKLFF	TGTGCCAGCAGCCCAGATGGTTGGGGGAGGGAAAAACTGTTTTTT
TRBV11-1	15	TRBJ2-1	-	TRBD2	CASSFPGGSHNEQFF	TGTGCCAGCAGCTTCCCGGGAGGATCGCACAATGAGCAGTTCTTC
TRBV6-5	16	TRBJ1-2	-	-	CASSYIGGRVVYGYTF	TGTGCCAGCAGTTACATCGGGGGGAGGGTAGTCTATGGCTACACCTTC
TRBV15	16	TRBJ2-7	-	TRBD2	CATSRARTSGRSEQYF	TGTGCCACCAGCAGAGCCCGGACTAGCGGGAGAAGTGAGCAGTACTTC
TRBV5-3	17	TRBJ2-7	once	TRBD1	CARSLTPDRGGTYEQYF	TGTGCCAGAAGCTTGACCCCGGACAGGGGGGGCACCTACGAGCAGTACTTC
TRBV28	14	TRBJ1-3	-	-	CASSGDNSGNTIYF	TGTGCCAGCAGTGGGGACAACTCTGGAAACACCATATATTTT
TRBV7-8	15	TRBJ2-1	-	TRBD2	CASSPTSGRANEQFF	TGTGCCAGCAGCCCTACTAGCGGGAGGGCTAATGAGCAGTTCTTC
TRBV18	16	TRBJ1-3	medium-sized	-	CASSPLGAAAGNTIYF	TGTGCCAGCTCACCACTGGGGGCGGCTGCTGGAAACACCATATATTTT
TRBV4-2	16	TRBJ1-2	-	TRBD1	CASSQEGGQGARGYTF	TGTGCCAGCAGCCAAGAAGGGGGACAGGGGGCGCGGGGCTACACCTTT
TRBV19	12	TRBJ1-1	-	-	CASSFLRGEAFF	TGTGCCAGTAGTTTCCTTAGGGGTGAAGCTTTCTTT
TRBV7-8	15	TRBJ2-7	-	TRBD2	CASSPVLGLGFEQYF	TGTGCCAGCAGCCCGGTGCTGGGACTAGGTTTCGAGCAGTACTTC
TRBV11-2	16	TRBJ2-5	-	-	CASSLSRAAPGETQYF	TGTGCCAGCAGCTTAAGTAGGGCTGCACCGGGGGAGACCCAGTACTTC
TRBV6-1	15	TRBJ2-7	-	TRBD1	CASSPYGTANYEQYF	TGTGCCAGCTCGCCTTACGGGACAGCAAACTACGAGCAGTACTTC
TRBV25-1	18	TRBJ2-1	-	-	CASSPYVVEGQLYNEQFF	TGTGCCAGCAGTCCCTACGTTGTGGAGGGACAGCTCTACAATGAGCAGTTCTTC
TRBV7-2	16	TRBJ1-1	-	-	CASRHGGPRKNTEAFF	TGTGCCAGCCGCCATGGTGGGCCCAGGAAGAACACTGAAGCTTTCTTT
TRBV5-6	13	TRBJ1-3	once	-	CASTWTAGNTIYF	TGTGCCAGCACGTGGACAGCGGGAAACACCATATATTTT
TRBV7-6	17	TRBJ1-5	-	TRBD1	CASSSGTGFGGNQPQHF	TGTGCCAGCAGCTCCGGGACAGGGTTTGGGGGCAATCAGCCCCAGCATTTT
TRBV5-1	13	TRBJ1-2	-	-	CASSLEGTPGYTF	TGCGCCAGCAGCTTGGAAGGGACTCCTGGCTACACCTTC
TRBV5-1	13	TRBJ2-7	-	-	CASSFRDLYEQYF	TGCGCCAGCAGCTTCCGGGACTTATACGAGCAGTACTTC
TRBV5-1	16	TRBJ2-7	-	-	CASSPLPGQGTYEQYF	TGCGCCAGCAGCCCTCTCCCGGGACAAGGAACCTACGAGCAGTACTTC
TRBV19	15	TRBJ1-6	-	TRBD1	CASSIYRGSNSPLHF	TGTGCCAGTAGTATATACAGGGGGAGTAATTCACCCCTCCACTTT